The subject of this entry is one T cell receptor (beta chain). Its recognized antigen is unknown. Qualities for individual bases were not recorded, and no much larger clone is one base off. These data come from a study of T cell changes during pregnancy in multiple sclerosis (dated by TCRdb to between 2017 and 2020). General notes on the study: In women with multiple sclerosis, the researchers looked at how the T cell repertoire shifted as pregnancy progressed.

Library preparation employed the immunoSEQ multiplex PCR assay. TCRdb holds this immuneACCESS table with in-frame rearrangements only. Some clones are missing; in checked studies, unresolved V genes explain under half, and the rest has no known cause. Present in this sample are tens of thousands of clones, approximately 90% of which were seen just once. About 0.46% of the sample goes to the ten largest clones. Looking up the germline V gene yields CDR1 SGHAT and CDR2 FQNNGV. The germline ends are 9 bases apart after V is trimmed by 4 bases and J by 6 bases. The CDR3 contains 13 residues, cysteine and phenylalanine counted. CDR3 DNA only is kept here, 39 bases in frame from base 1.

The TCR comes from a female donor with multiple sclerosis, enrolled in a pregnancy study. The sample was CD4+ T cells from peripheral blood mononuclear cells, taken after pregnancy. The chain joins TRBV11-2 to TRBJ2-2; TRBD2 is possibly the D segment (5 matching bases). In nucleotide form, the sequence is TGTGCCAGCAGCTCCACTAGGGCCGGGGAGCTGTTTTTT. This yields the protein CASSSTRAGELFF. The full variable domain, completed from the reference TRBV11-2 and TRBJ2-2 proteins outside the CDR3, reads EAGVAQSPRYKIIEKRQSVAFWCNPISGHATLYWYQQILGQGPKLLIQFQNNGVVDDSQLPKDRFSAERLKGVDSTLKIQPAKLEDSAVYLCASSSTRAGELFFGEGSRLTVL.